These 24 T cell receptor beta chains share one sample of origin, sequenced in a study of cytomegalovirus exposure and HLA in healthy donors. This PCR relied on a set of 60 Vbeta primers and 13 Jbeta primers. The protocol was immunoSEQ multiplex PCR, while the TCRdb copy is restricted to in-frame clones and leaves out a portion. The table records more than 200,000 clones, roughly 68% of them present only once. Sample: PBMCs. These receptors came from a man in his forties in good health and CMV-seropositive.

The genes are TRBV6-1 and TRBJ1-1; a weak D match, TRBD1 (5 bases). The germline CDR1 and CDR2 sequences are MNHNS and SASEGT. V was trimmed by 7 bases and J by 5 bases, leaving 14 bases between them. There are 13 residues in the CDR3. CDR3 DNA: TGTGCCAGCAAGTGGGCTGGGGGGACTGAAGCTTTCTTT. Amino acid sequence: CASKWAGGTEAFF.

Only a few counts were recorded for this clone. The chain carries TRBV2 and TRBJ2-5; 9 nucleotides align to TRBD2. The better agreement between TRBJ2-7 and the DNA end casts doubt on the J call. The CDR3 consists of 14 residues. The germline V gene has CDR1 SNHLY and CDR2 FYNNEI. The CDR3 DNA reads as TGTGCCAGCACGATGGCGGGGGGGCCCTACGAGCAGTACTTC. This gives the protein CASTMAGGPYEQYF.

V usage is TRBV9 and J usage is TRBJ2-2; TRBD1 matches 9 bases. Germline trimming cut 2 bases from V and 1 base from J; bases unmatched to any gene: 3. Germline assignment: CDR1 SGDLS and CDR2 YYNGEE. This CDR3 region has 16 residues. CDR3 in amino acids: CASSVNRGRNTGELFF. CDR3 nucleotide sequence: TGTGCCAGCAGCGTTAACAGGGGGCGGAACACCGGGGAGCTGTTTTTT.

The chain joins TRBV10-3 to TRBJ2-2; D is possibly TRBD1 (5 bases). Germline V gene data show CDR1 as ENHRY and CDR2 as SYGVKD. The V end was cut by 5 bases, the J end by 6 bases, with 7 bases between. The CDR3 runs 12 residues. CDR3 loop: CAISQGAGELFF. Written as DNA, the CDR3 is TGTGCCATCAGTCAGGGTGCCGGGGAGCTGTTTTTT.

The chain recombines TRBV6-4 with TRBJ2-3; TRBD2 matches 11 bases. The CDR3 is 15 amino acids. Germline CDR1 reads MRHNA; CDR2 reads SNTAGT. V lost 6 bases, J lost 6 bases, and 8 bases stayed unmatched. The CDR3 loop is CASRDLAGGADTQYF. CDR3 sequence (DNA): TGTGCCAGCAGGGACCTAGCGGGGGGCGCGGATACGCAGTATTTT.

V is TRBV5-5 and J is TRBJ2-7; no clear D. Germline values: CDR1 SGHKS, CDR2 YYEKEE (reference sequence). V was cut by 3 bases and J by 3 bases, with 13 bases left in between. This CDR3 is built from 14 residues. In DNA, the CDR3 is TGTGCCAGCAGCTCTATAGTGATAGACTACGAGCAGTACTTC. It is translated as CASSSIVIDYEQYF.

For this clone: Other DNA sequences in this sample translate to the same CDR3. This sequence joins TRBV5-6 and TRBJ1-5; TRBD1 might be the D (6 bases). Looked up from germline, CDR1 is SGHDT and CDR2 is YYEEEE. This CDR3 has 15 amino acids. V was shortened by 1 base and J by 0 bases, with 8 bases between the two germline ends. CDR3 residues: CASSLQGYSNQPQHF. The CDR3 bases are TGTGCCAGCAGCTTGCAGGGGTATAGCAATCAGCCCCAGCATTTT. The full variable domain, completed using reference TRBV5-6 and TRBJ1-5, is DAGVTQSPTHLIKTRGQQVTLRCSPKSGHDTVSWYQQALGQGPQFIFQYYEEEERQRGNFPDRFSGHQFPNYSSELNVNALLLGDSALYLCASSLQGYSNQPQHFGDGTRLSIL.

The V call is TRBV15, the J call TRBJ1-2, with 10 positions matching TRBD1. V dropped 1 base and J dropped 7; count of bases not matched to a gene: 6. CDR3 length equals 15 residues. Germline loops: CDR1 LNHNV, CDR2 YYDKDF (reference sequence). In nucleotides, the CDR3 is TGTGCCACCAGCAGAGTTGGACAGGGGGTAGGTGGCTACACCTTC. It codes for CATSRVGQGVGGYTF.

The chain combines TRBV4-2 with TRBJ1-2; 10 bases are a match to TRBD1. This CDR3 is 14 amino acids long. CDR1 LGHNA and CDR2 YNFKEQ come from the germline V gene. J lost 9 bases, V lost 0 bases, and 4 bases had no gene match. The CDR3 coding sequence is TGTGCCAGCAGCCAAGATCGGACAGGGGGTAGCTACACCTTC. Translated, it gives CASSQDRTGGSYTF.

This chain uses TRBV4-2 with TRBJ2-4; possible D gene TRBD1, 7 bases. This CDR3 region has 16 residues. Trimming took off 0 bases at V and 4 bases at J, with 13 bases between the two ends. Germline assignment: CDR1 LGHNA and CDR2 YNFKEQ. CDR3 sequence reads: CASSQETGRPKNIQYF. The CDR3 DNA follows: TGTGCCAGCAGCCAAGAGACAGGGAGGCCGAAAAACATTCAGTACTTC.

J is TRBJ2-2 and V is TRBV5-1; possibly TRBD1 for D (6 bases). This CDR3 is built from 16 residues. CDR1 is SGHRS and CDR2 is YFSETQ in the germline V gene. Trimming stripped 4 bases from V and 4 bases from J, with 17 bases between. CDR3 sequence (DNA): TGCGCCAGCAGCAAAGGACAGCTTCGAATCACCGGGGAGCTGTTTTTT. It encodes CASSKGQLRITGELFF.

This clone has a single count. CDR3 DNA sequence: TGTGCCAGCAGCTTAGAAGGGGCGGGGAATTCACCCCTCCACTTT. Translated, it gives CASSLEGAGNSPLHF. The V gene is TRBV7-8, the J gene TRBJ1-6; D may be TRBD1 (5 bases). Trimming stripped 1 base from V and 7 bases from J, with 11 bases between. This CDR3 is built from 15 residues. Looked up from germline, CDR1 is SGHVS and CDR2 is FQNEAQ.

V is TRBV5-1 and J is TRBJ2-7; a weak D match, TRBD1 (5 bases). The CDR3 has 13 residues. V was pared by 2 bases and J by 2 bases, with 8 bases between. Germline CDR1 is SGHRS and CDR2 is YFSETQ. CDR3 nucleotides: TGCGCCAGCAGCTTACAGGTCCCCTACGAGCAGTACTTC. Translation: CASSLQVPYEQYF.

This clone has a handful of counts. Compared with germline, one end of the junction differs, possibly owing to a read error. This chain joins TRBV7-9 and TRBJ1-2; 8 bases map to TRBD1. The CDR3 runs to 16 residues. The germline V gene encodes CDR1 SEHNR and CDR2 FQNEAQ (reference sequence). CDR3: CSSSSSDRGSLDGYTF. Written as DNA, the CDR3 is TGTTCCAGCAGCTCGTCAGACAGGGGATCACTCGATGGCTACACCTTC.

This clone showed up just once. V is TRBV7-8 and J is TRBJ1-1; D is unresolved. Germline CDR1 is SGHVS and CDR2 is FQNEAQ. This CDR3 spans 15 amino acids. The ends were cut back, 5 bases at V and 0 bases at J, with 13 bases in the middle. Written as DNA, the CDR3 is TGTGCCAGCAGCACTCCAGGTCGCATGAACACTGAAGCTTTCTTT. It is translated as CASSTPGRMNTEAFF.

The chain is built from TRBV6-1 and TRBJ1-5, with a tentative D call TRBD1 (6 bases). Germline CDR1 MNHNS, CDR2 SASEGT. V dropped 4 bases and J dropped 0 bases, with 16 bases sitting between them. The CDR3 spans 17 residues. The CDR3, as DNA: TGTGCCAGCAGTGGACTTGGGGGCGCGGGTAGCAATCAGCCCCAGCATTTT. This translates into CASSGLGGAGSNQPQHF.

The chain employs TRBV6-1 and TRBJ2-2, with D unclear. The germline CDR1 and CDR2 sequences are MNHNS and SASEGT. CDR3 length: 13 amino acids. Trimming stripped 8 bases from V and 1 base from J, with 8 bases between. This CDR3 reads CASGTGNTGELFF. CDR3 bases: TGTGCCAGCGGAACGGGGAACACCGGGGAGCTGTTTTTT.

V and J are TRBV7-2 and TRBJ2-3; tentative D call: TRBD2 (5 bases). Germline loops: CDR1 SGHTA, CDR2 FQGNSA. The CDR3 is made up of 16 amino acids. V lost 4 bases and J 3 bases, leaving 17 bases between the germline ends. CDR3 in DNA: TGTGCCAGCAGCTCCAGGACTTATACCGTTACAGATACGCAGTATTTT. Translated, it gives CASSSRTYTVTDTQYF. Together with reference TRBV7-2 and TRBJ2-3, the CDR3 gives the full variable domain: GAGVSQSPSNKVTEKGKDVELRCDPISGHTALYWYRQSLGQGLEFLIYFQGNSAPDKSGLPSDRFSAERTGGSVSTLTIQRTQQEDSAVYLCASSSRTYTVTDTQYFGPGTRLTVL.

The chain combines TRBV9 with TRBJ1-2; 9 nucleotides agree with TRBD1. The germline V gene encodes CDR1 SGDLS and CDR2 YYNGEE. V lost 0 bases, J lost 6 bases, and 9 bases stayed unmatched. The CDR3 has 16 residues. DNA of the CDR3: TGTGCCAGCAGCGTAGCTACTTGGGGACAGGGAAATGGCTACACCTTC. Amino acids: CASSVATWGQGNGYTF.

The chain couples TRBV5-1 to TRBJ1-5, with 9 bases identical to TRBD1. Germline CDR1 SGHRS, CDR2 YFSETQ. The CDR3 is made up of 15 amino acids. J was trimmed by 6 bases and V by 4 bases; bases with no gene match: 8. In nucleotides, the CDR3 is TGCGCCAGCAGCGGCGGGACAGGGAGCGGTCAGCCCCAGCATTTT. Protein sequence: CASSGGTGSGQPQHF.

The rearrangement joins TRBV9 to TRBJ1-1; 8 nucleotides align to TRBD1. Per germline, CDR1 SGDLS and CDR2 YYNGEE. J gave up 4 bases and V 1 base, and 6 bases lay outside the gene matches. There are 15 residues in the CDR3. The CDR3 DNA is TGTGCCAGCAGCGTAACTACAGGGGGTGGCACTGAAGCTTTCTTT. Translating gives CASSVTTGGGTEAFF. Drawing the rest from reference TRBV9 and TRBJ1-1, the complete variable domain is DSGVTQTPKHLITATGQRVTLRCSPRSGDLSVYWYQQSLDQGLQFLIQYYNGEERAKGNILERFSAQQFPDLHSELNLSSLELGDSALYFCASSVTTGGGTEAFFGQGTRLTVV.

J is TRBJ2-7 and V is TRBV7-2; 8 bases are shared with TRBD1. Germline CDR1 SGHTA, CDR2 FQGNSA. Trimming at V came to 0 bases and at J to 3 bases, leaving 4 bases not matched to a gene. CDR3 length: 15 amino acids. CDR3 sequence (DNA): TGTGCCAGCAGCTTAGCCGGACAGGGACGCTACGAGCAGTACTTC. Translated, it gives CASSLAGQGRYEQYF.

The CDR3 is CSVALQTGTVSEAFF. The DNA of the CDR3 is TGCAGCGTTGCCCTTCAAACCGGGACAGTTTCTGAAGCTTTCTTT. The chain has TRBV29-1 and TRBJ1-1, with 7 bases lining up with TRBD1. The CDR3 has 15 residues. Per germline, CDR1 SQVTM and CDR2 ANQGSEA. J lost 6 bases, V lost 4 bases, and 14 bases had no gene match.

The genes are TRBV11-2 and TRBJ2-7, with unresolved D. V lost 0 bases and J lost 2, with 8 bases in between. This CDR3 region has 14 residues. Germline V gene sequence: CDR1 SGHAT, CDR2 FQNNGV. The CDR3 is CASSLEGSTYEQYF. The CDR3 nucleotides read TGTGCCAGCAGCTTAGAGGGCAGCACCTACGAGCAGTACTTC.